The 11 T cell receptor beta chains reported below all come from one sample, sequenced in a study of T cells after yellow fever vaccination. Using its own MiXCR run on the 5' RACE reads, TCRdb lists one record per CDR3 protein. The sample contains hundreds of thousands of distinct CDR3 sequences, 8.7% of which appear only once. The sequencing used PBMCs, collected on the day of the first yellow fever vaccination. Receptor source: a young man who received the YFV17D yellow fever vaccine.

The rearrangement joins TRBV6-4 to TRBJ1-5; tentatively, D is TRBD1 (6 bases). Germline loops: CDR1 MRHNA, CDR2 SNTAGT. Trimming removed 2 bases from V and 7 bases from J, with 15 bases in between. This CDR3 has 15 residues. The CDR3 reads CASSDQRGTRQPQHF. CDR3 coding DNA: TGTGCCAGCAGTGACCAAAGGGGGACTCGGCAGCCCCAGCATTTT.

This clonotype came up many times. The chain links TRBV12-3 or TRBV12-4 to TRBJ2-5, with D unresolved. Trimming removed 4 bases from V and 0 bases from J, with 3 bases in between. The CDR3 covers 12 residues. The CDR3 bases are TGTGCCAGCAGTTCGAACCAAGAGACCCAGTACTTC. This translates into CASSSNQETQYF.

V gene TRBV3-1 combines with J gene TRBJ1-3; D gene ambiguous. The CDR3 has 14 amino acids. Germline V gene lookup returns CDR1 LGHDT and CDR2 YNNKEL (reference sequence). The CDR3 region has the DNA TGTGCTTGCTCTCCCCTCAACTCTGGAAACACCATATATTTT. The encoded protein is CACSPLNSGNTIYF.

Here the CDR3 reads CATRLNYGYTF. CDR3 DNA sequence: TGTGCCACCAGGCTTAACTATGGCTACACCTTC. The chain links TRBV19 to TRBJ1-2, with D uncertain. V lost 10 bases and J 1 base, leaving 7 bases between the germline ends. This CDR3 region has 11 residues. In germline, CDR1 is LNHDA, CDR2 SQIVND (reference sequence). The variable domain in full, completed from reference TRBV19 and TRBJ1-2, reads DGGITQSPKYLFRKEGQNVTLSCEQNLNHDAMYWYRQDPGQGLRLIYYSQIVNDFQKGDIAEGYSVSREKKESFPLTVTSAQKNPTAFYLCATRLNYGYTFGSGTRLTVV.

The CDR3 spells CASSVETRNEQFF. The CDR3 bases are TGTGCCAGCAGCGTAGAAACCAGGAATGAGCAGTTCTTC. The rearrangement links TRBV9 to TRBJ2-1; unclear D gene. This CDR3 is 13 amino acids long. The V end lost 0 bases, the J end lost 7 bases, and 8 bases lay between the germline ends. In germline, CDR1 is SGDLS, CDR2 YYNGEE.

In its sample, this clonotype was seen many times. V usage is TRBV6-4 and J usage is TRBJ1-6, with D perhaps TRBD1 (5 bases). This CDR3 has 13 amino acids. The germline V gene has CDR1 MRHNA and CDR2 SNTAGT. Trimming removed 5 bases from V and 10 bases from J, with 12 bases in between. CDR3 region: CASSSGYGSPLHF. The CDR3 DNA sequence: TGTGCCAGCAGTTCAGGGTATGGATCACCCCTCCACTTT.

The chain links TRBV6-4 to TRBJ2-3; 7 nucleotides match TRBD1. V shed 8 bases and J 0 bases; nucleotides not matched to a gene: 11. CDR3 size: 16 residues. Germline CDR1 reads MRHNA; CDR2 reads SNTAGT. CDR3 residues: CASAIQQGSSTDTQYF. The DNA for the CDR3 is TGTGCCAGCGCTATTCAACAGGGGTCCAGCACAGATACGCAGTATTTT.

This clonotype showed up just a few times. The chain is built from TRBV11-1 and TRBJ2-3, with D maybe TRBD2 (6 bases). The V and J ends lost 2 bases and 1 base respectively, with 22 bases between them. The CDR3 length is 19 residues. Looked up from germline, CDR1 is SGHAT and CDR2 is FQDESV (reference sequence). The CDR3: CASSLYLMGFGGGTDTQYF. The CDR3 bases are TGTGCCAGCAGCTTATACTTGATGGGCTTCGGGGGTGGCACAGATACGCAGTATTTT. Drawing the rest from reference TRBV11-1 and TRBJ2-3, the complete variable domain is EAEVAQSPRYKITEKSQAVAFWCDPISGHATLYWYRQILGQGPELLVQFQDESVVDDSQLPKDRFSAERLKGVDSTLKIQPAELGDSAMYLCASSLYLMGFGGGTDTQYFGPGTRLTVL.

The table lists this clonotype with many counts. The genes are TRBV29-1 and TRBJ1-2, with TRBD1 matching 7 bases. The V gene end was trimmed by 4 bases and the J gene end by 4 bases; junction bases not matched to a gene: 12. Per the germline V gene, CDR1 is SQVTM and CDR2 is ANQGSEA. The CDR3 spans 15 residues. The CDR3 DNA follows: TGCAGCGTTGGGGCAGGGGGTCGTGGTAGCTATGGCTACACCTTC. Its translation: CSVGAGGRGSYGYTF.

V gene TRBV18 combines with J gene TRBJ1-1; D is unclear. Germline V lookup: CDR1 KGHSH, CDR2 LQKENI. The V and J ends lost 3 bases and 1 base respectively, with 18 bases between them. CDR3 length: 17 residues. The chain's CDR3 is CASSPGAQDLQNTEAFF. The CDR3 nucleotides are TGTGCCAGCTCACCGGGTGCTCAGGATTTACAGAACACTGAAGCTTTCTTT.

This clonotype was observed a handful of times. The chain uses TRBV29-1 and TRBJ2-3, with D uncertain. From germline, CDR1 is SQVTM and CDR2 ANQGSEA. V was cut by 3 bases and J by 0 bases, with 13 bases left in between. The CDR3 has 15 residues. The CDR3 protein is CSVDPRRPSTDTQYF. The CDR3 nucleotides are TGCAGCGTTGATCCCAGGCGACCTAGCACAGATACGCAGTATTTT.